This T cell receptor beta chain emerged from a study of blood T cell repertoires in COVID-19. At the level of the study: Donors in the United States, Italy and Spain gave samples during acute or convalescent COVID-19.

Method: immunoSEQ multiplex PCR; TCRdb's copy keeps in-frame clones and lacks some. Here the sample spans 400,000 or so clones, 80% to 90% being singletons. The receptor's source is a man aged 30 to 39 who had recovered from COVID-19. Source material: PBMCs or T cells enriched from blood (not recorded which).

In DNA form, the CDR3 reads TGTGCCAGCAGACAGGGGGCGGACGAGCAGTACTTC. It is translated as CASRQGADEQYF. The genes are TRBV28 and TRBJ2-7; 9 positions match TRBD1. Germline trimming cut 6 bases from V and 5 bases from J; bases unmatched to any gene: 2. Looked up from germline, CDR1 is MDHEN and CDR2 is SYDVKM. The CDR3 extends over 12 amino acids.